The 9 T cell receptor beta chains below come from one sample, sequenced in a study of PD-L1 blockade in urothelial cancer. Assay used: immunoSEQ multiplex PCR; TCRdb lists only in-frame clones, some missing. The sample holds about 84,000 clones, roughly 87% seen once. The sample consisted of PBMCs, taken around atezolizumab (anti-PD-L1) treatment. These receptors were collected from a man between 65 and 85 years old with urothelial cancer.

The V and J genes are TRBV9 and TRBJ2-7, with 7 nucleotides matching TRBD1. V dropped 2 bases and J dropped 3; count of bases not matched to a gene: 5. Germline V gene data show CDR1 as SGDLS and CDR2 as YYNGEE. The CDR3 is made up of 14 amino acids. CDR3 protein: CASSVDRFSYEQYF. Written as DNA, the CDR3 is TGTGCCAGCAGCGTGGACAGGTTTAGCTACGAGCAGTACTTC.

The CDR3 DNA sequence: TGTGCCTGGAGTGTTTCCGCAGGGGAGACCCAGTACTTC. The encoded protein is CAWSVSAGETQYF. V gene TRBV30 combines with J gene TRBJ2-5; the D gene is possibly TRBD1 (5 bases). CDR3 length: 13 residues. V lost 0 bases, J lost 5 bases, and 10 bases lay in between. Germline V lookup: CDR1 GTSNPN, CDR2 SVGIG (reference sequence).

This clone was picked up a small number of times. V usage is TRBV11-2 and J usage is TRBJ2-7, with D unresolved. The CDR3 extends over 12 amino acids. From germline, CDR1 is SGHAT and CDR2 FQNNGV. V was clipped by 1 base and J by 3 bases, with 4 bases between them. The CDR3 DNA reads TGTGCCAGCAGCTTAGCCCTCTACGAGCAGTACTTC. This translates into CASSLALYEQYF.

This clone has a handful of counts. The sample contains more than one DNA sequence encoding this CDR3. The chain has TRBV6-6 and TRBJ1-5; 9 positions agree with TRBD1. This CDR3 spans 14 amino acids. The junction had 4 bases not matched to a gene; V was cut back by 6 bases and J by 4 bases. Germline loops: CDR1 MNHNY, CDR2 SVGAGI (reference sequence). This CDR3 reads CASRRGQGNQPQHF. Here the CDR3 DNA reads TGTGCCAGCAGACGGGGACAGGGAAATCAGCCCCAGCATTTT.

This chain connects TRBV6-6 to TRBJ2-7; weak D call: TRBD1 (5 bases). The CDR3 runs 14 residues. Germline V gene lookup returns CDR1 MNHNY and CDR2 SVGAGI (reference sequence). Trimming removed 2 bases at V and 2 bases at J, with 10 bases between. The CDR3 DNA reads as TGTGCCAGCAGTTACGCAGGGTCAGCCTACGAGCAGTACTTC. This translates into CASSYAGSAYEQYF.

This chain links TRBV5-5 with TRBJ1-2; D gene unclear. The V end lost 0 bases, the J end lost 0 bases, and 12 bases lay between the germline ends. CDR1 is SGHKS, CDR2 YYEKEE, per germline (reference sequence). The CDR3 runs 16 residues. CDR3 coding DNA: TGTGCCAGCAGCTTGGGTCCTGCGGAGGCTAACTATGGCTACACCTTC. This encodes CASSLGPAEANYGYTF.

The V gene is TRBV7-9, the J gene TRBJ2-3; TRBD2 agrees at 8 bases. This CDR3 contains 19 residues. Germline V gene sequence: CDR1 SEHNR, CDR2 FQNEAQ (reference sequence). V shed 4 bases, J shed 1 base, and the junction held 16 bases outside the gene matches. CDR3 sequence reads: CASSSYTAGGTYGTDTQYF. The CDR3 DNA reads TGTGCCAGCAGCTCATATACTGCGGGGGGTACATACGGCACAGATACGCAGTATTTT.

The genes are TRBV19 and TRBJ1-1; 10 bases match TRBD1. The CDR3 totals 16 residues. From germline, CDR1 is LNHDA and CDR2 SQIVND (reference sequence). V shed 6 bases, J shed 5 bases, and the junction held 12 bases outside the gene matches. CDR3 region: CASRNSPGTGVTEAFF. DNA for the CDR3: TGTGCCAGTAGAAACTCCCCCGGGACAGGGGTTACTGAAGCTTTCTTT.

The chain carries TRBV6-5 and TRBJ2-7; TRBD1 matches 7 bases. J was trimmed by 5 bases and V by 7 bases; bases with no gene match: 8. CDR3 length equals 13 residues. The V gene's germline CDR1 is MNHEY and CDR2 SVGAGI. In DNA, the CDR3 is TGTGCCAGCAAAAGGGGGCCAGAGGACGAGCAGTACTTC. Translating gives CASKRGPEDEQYF.